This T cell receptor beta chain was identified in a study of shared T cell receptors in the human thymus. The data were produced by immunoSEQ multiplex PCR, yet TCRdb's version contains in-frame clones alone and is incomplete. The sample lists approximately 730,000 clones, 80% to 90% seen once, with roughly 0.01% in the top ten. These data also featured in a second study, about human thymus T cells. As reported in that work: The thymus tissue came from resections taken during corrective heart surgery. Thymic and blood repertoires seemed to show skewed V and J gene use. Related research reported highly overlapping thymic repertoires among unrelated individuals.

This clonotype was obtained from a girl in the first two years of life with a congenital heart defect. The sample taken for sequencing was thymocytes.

The chain's CDR3 is CASSFPRGRNGYTF. In nucleotides, the CDR3 is TGTGCCAGCAGCTTTCCCAGGGGAAGGAATGGCTACACCTTC. The J gene is TRBJ1-2, the V gene TRBV7-9; maybe TRBD1 (6 bases). Germline CDR1 SEHNR, CDR2 FQNEAQ (reference sequence). The CDR3 totals 14 residues. Trimming removed 3 bases at V and 6 bases at J, with 14 bases between.